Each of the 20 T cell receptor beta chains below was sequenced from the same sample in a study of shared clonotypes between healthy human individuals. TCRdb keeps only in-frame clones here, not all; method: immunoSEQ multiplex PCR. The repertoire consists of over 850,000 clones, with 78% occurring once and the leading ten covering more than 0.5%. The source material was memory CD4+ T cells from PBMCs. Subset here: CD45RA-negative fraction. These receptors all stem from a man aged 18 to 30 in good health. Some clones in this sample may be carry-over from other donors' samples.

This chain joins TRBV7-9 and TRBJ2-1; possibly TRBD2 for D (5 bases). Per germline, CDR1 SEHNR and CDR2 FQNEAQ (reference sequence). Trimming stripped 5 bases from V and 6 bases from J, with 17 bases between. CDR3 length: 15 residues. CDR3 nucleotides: TGTGCCAGCAGCATCACTAGTGGCCTTAGCAATGAGCAGTTCTTC. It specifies CASSITSGLSNEQFF.

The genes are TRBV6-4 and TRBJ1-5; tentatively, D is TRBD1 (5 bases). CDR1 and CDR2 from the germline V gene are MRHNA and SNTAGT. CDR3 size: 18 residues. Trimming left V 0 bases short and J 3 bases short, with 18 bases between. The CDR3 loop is CASSDSQLRGKLNQPQHF. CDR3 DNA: TGTGCCAGCAGTGACTCCCAACTCCGGGGCAAACTCAATCAGCCCCAGCATTTT.

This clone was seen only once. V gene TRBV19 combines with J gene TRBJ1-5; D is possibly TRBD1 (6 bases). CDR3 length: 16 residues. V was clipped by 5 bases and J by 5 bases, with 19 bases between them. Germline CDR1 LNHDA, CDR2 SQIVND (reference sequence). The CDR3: CASSSRDSGGHQPQHF. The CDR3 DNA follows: TGTGCCAGTAGTTCCCGGGACTCCGGGGGGCATCAGCCCCAGCATTTT.

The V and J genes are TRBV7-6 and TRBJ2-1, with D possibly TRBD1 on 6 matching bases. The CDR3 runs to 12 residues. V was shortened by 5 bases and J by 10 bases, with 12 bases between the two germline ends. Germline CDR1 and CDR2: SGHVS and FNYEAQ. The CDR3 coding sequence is TGTGCCAGCAGCCCAACAGGGAAGGAGCAGTTCTTC. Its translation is CASSPTGKEQFF.

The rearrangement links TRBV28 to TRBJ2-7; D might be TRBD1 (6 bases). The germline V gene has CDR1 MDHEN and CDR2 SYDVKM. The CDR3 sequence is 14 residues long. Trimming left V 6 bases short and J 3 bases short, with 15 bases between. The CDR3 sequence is CASSPSGTIYEQYF. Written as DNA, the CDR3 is TGTGCCAGCAGCCCCTCCGGGACAATCTACGAGCAGTACTTC.

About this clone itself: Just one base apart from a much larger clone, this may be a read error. DNA of the CDR3: TGTGCCAGCAGCGTAGGGGACAGGGAGTACGAGCAGTACTTC. Amino acids: CASSVGDREYEQYF. The chain recombines TRBV9 with TRBJ2-7, with 9 bases identical to TRBD1. Per the germline V gene, CDR1 is SGDLS and CDR2 is YYNGEE. This CDR3 has 14 amino acids. V shed 0 bases and J 4 bases; nucleotides not matched to a gene: 2.

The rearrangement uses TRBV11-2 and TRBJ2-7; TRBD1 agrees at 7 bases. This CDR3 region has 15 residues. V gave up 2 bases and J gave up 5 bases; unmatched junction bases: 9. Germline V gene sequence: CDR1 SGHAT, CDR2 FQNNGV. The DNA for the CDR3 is TGTGCCAGCAGCTTATTTGGGACAGCCGGCGACGAGCAGTACTTC. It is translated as CASSLFGTAGDEQYF.

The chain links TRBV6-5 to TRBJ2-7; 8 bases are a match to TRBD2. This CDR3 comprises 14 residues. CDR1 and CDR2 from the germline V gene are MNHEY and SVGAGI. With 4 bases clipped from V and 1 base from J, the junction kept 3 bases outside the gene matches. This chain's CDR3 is CASSLVAGSYEQYF. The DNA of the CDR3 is TGTGCCAGCAGTTTAGTAGCGGGGTCCTACGAGCAGTACTTC.

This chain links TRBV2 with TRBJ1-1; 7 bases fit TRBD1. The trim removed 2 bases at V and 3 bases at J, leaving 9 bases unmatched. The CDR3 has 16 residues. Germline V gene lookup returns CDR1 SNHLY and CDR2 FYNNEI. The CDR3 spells CASSERGRGRDTEAFF. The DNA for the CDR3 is TGTGCCAGCAGTGAAAGGGGGCGCGGGCGGGACACTGAAGCTTTCTTT. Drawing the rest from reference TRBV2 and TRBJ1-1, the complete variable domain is EPEVTQTPSHQVTQMGQEVILRCVPISNHLYFYWYRQILGQKVEFLVSFYNNEISEKSEIFDDQFSVERPDGSNFTLKIRSTKLEDSAMYFCASSERGRGRDTEAFFGQGTRLTVV.

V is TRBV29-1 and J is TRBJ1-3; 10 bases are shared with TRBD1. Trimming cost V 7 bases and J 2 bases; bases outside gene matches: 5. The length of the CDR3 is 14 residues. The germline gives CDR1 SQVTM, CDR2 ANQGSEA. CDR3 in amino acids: CSARTGGAGNTIYF. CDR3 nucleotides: TGCAGCGCCCGGACAGGGGGGGCTGGAAACACCATATATTTT.

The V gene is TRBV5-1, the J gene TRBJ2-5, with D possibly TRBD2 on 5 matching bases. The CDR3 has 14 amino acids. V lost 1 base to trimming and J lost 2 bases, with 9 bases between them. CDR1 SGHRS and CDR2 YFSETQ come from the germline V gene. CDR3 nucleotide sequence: TGCGCCAGCAGCTTGTGGAGGCGGCAAGAGACCCAGTACTTC. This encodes CASSLWRRQETQYF.

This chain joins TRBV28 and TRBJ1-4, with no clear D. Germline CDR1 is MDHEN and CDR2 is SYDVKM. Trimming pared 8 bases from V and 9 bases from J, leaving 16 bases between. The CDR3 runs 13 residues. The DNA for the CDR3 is TGTGCCAGCCTAAGCTTAGGACCGAAAAAACTGTTTTTT. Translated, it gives CASLSLGPKKLFF.

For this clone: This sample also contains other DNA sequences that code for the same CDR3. The CDR3 nucleotides are TGCAGCGCGCGACAGGGGGCGAACACTGAAGCTTTCTTT. Encoded protein: CSARQGANTEAFF. The chain couples TRBV29-1 to TRBJ1-1; 10 bases agree with TRBD1. The ends lost 7 bases at V and 1 base at J; junction bases unmatched: 3. Per the germline V gene, CDR1 is SQVTM and CDR2 is ANQGSEA. CDR3 length: 13 residues.

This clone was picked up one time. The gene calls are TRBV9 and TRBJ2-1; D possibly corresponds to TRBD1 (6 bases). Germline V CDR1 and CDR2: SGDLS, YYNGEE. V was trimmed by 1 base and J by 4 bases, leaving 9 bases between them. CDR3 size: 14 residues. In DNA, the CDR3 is TGTGCCAGCAGCGTAAGAGACAGGTACAATGAGCAGTTCTTC. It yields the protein CASSVRDRYNEQFF. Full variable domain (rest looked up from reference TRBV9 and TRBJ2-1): DSGVTQTPKHLITATGQRVTLRCSPRSGDLSVYWYQQSLDQGLQFLIQYYNGEERAKGNILERFSAQQFPDLHSELNLSSLELGDSALYFCASSVRDRYNEQFFGPGTRLTVL.

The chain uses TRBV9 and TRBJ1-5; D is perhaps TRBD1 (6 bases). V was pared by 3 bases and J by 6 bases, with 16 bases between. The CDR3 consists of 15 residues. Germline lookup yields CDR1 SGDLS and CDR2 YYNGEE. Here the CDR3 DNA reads TGTGCCAGCAGCGAGGGAGGGGACATGGGTCAGCCCCAGCATTTT. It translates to CASSEGGDMGQPQHF.

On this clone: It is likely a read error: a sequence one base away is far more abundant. The CDR3 region has the DNA TGCGCCAGCAGTGTCAATCAGCCCCAGCATTTT. This codes for CASSVNQPQHF. The V gene is TRBV10-1, the J gene TRBJ1-5; unclear D gene. This CDR3 spans 11 amino acids. V dropped 4 bases and J dropped 3 bases, with 1 base sitting between them. From germline, CDR1 is WNHNN and CDR2 SYGVQD (reference sequence).

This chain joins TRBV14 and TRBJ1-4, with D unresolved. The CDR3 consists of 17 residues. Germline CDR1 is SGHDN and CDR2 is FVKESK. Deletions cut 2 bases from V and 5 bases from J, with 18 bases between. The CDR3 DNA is TGTGCCAGCAGCCAACGGCTCCCCGCGGGGAGAAATGAAAAACTGTTTTTT. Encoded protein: CASSQRLPAGRNEKLFF.

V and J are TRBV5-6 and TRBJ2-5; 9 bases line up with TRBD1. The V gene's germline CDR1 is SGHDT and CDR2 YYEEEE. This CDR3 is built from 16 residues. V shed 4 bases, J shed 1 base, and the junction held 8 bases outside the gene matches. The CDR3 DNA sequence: TGTGCCAGCAGCACTCCGGGACAGGGATCCCAAGAGACCCAGTACTTC. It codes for CASSTPGQGSQETQYF.

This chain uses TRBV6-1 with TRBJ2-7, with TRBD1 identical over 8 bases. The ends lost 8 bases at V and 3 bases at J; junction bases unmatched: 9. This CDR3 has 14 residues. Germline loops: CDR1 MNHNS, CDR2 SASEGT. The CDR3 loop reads CASLNPGTGYEQYF. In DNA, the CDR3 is TGTGCCAGCCTAAATCCCGGGACAGGCTACGAGCAGTACTTC.

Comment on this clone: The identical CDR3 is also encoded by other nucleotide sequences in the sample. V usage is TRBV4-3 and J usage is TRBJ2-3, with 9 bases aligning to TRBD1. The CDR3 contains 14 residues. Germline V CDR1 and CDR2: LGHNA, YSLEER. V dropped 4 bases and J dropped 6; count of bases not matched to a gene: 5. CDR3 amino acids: CASSPGQGSDTQYF. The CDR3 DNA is TGCGCCAGCAGCCCCGGACAGGGGTCTGATACGCAGTATTTT.